Below, 10 T cell receptor beta chains from the same sample are listed, as sequenced in a study of cytomegalovirus exposure and HLA in healthy donors. Some clones are missing from TCRdb's copy, which holds only in-frame ones; the method was immunoSEQ multiplex PCR. The sample contains about 65,000 clones, approximately 93% of which appear only once. The sequenced sample consisted of PBMCs. The source of these receptors is a man younger than 30 in good health and CMV-seropositive.

This rearrangement joins TRBV18 to TRBJ2-6; the match to TRBD1 covers 9 bases. This CDR3 comprises 18 residues. Germline CDR1 is KGHSH and CDR2 is LQKENI. Germline trimming cut 5 bases from V and 2 bases from J; bases unmatched to any gene: 10. CDR3 residues: CASSIVVTGGAGANVLTF. In nucleotides, the CDR3 is TGTGCCAGCTCAATAGTGGTAACAGGGGGCGCTGGGGCCAACGTCCTGACTTTC.

This chain uses TRBV28 with TRBJ2-6; D is uncertain. The V and J ends lost 5 bases and 0 bases respectively, with 11 bases between them. The germline V gene encodes CDR1 MDHEN and CDR2 SYDVKM. CDR3 length: 16 residues. The CDR3 DNA sequence: TGTGCCAGCAGTCCTCACGAGATCTCTGGGGCCAACGTCCTGACTTTC. It translates to CASSPHEISGANVLTF.

The genes are TRBV28 and TRBJ2-5; D possibly corresponds to TRBD2 (6 bases). Germline V gene data show CDR1 as MDHEN and CDR2 as SYDVKM. The CDR3 is 14 amino acids. Trimming pared 7 bases from V and 4 bases from J, leaving 16 bases between. The CDR3 coding sequence is TGTGCCAGCACCCCTTGGTCCGGGGGAGAGACCCAGTACTTC. This gives the protein CASTPWSGGETQYF.

The V call is TRBV18, the J call TRBJ2-2; 11 nucleotides align to TRBD2. This CDR3 is built from 15 residues. CDR1 is KGHSH, CDR2 LQKENI, per germline. After removal of 4 bases from V and 3 bases from J, the junction contained 1 base not matched to a gene. As DNA, the CDR3 is TGTGCCAGCTCACGGACTAGCGGGCACACCGGGGAGCTGTTTTTT. Encoded protein: CASSRTSGHTGELFF.

Written as DNA, the CDR3 is TGTGCCAGCAGTTCCCCTCCCTACGGGAGATCTTACAATGAGCAGTTCTTC. It is translated as CASSSPPYGRSYNEQFF. J is TRBJ2-1 and V is TRBV27; perhaps TRBD2 as D (6 bases). V lost 4 bases to trimming and J lost 4 bases, with 20 bases between them. This CDR3 is built from 17 residues. Germline V lookup: CDR1 MNHEY, CDR2 SMNVEV (reference sequence).

This clone was seen a handful of times. The rearrangement links TRBV6-1 to TRBJ2-5, with D perhaps TRBD2 (6 bases). The V end was cut by 5 bases, the J end by 5 bases, with 15 bases between. The CDR3 has 14 residues. The germline V gene encodes CDR1 MNHNS and CDR2 SASEGT. DNA for the CDR3: TGTGCCAGCAGTCTTAGCGGTAGGATGGAGACCCAGTACTTC. Its translation: CASSLSGRMETQYF.

The chain has TRBV5-1 and TRBJ2-5, with 12 bases lining up with TRBD2. The V gene's germline CDR1 is SGHRS and CDR2 YFSETQ. V trimming: 4 bases; J trimming: 5 bases; junction bases outside the gene matches: 3. The CDR3 contains 14 residues. The CDR3 DNA sequence: TGCGCCAGCAGCGCTCTAGCGGGAGGGGAGACCCAGTACTTC. Translation: CASSALAGGETQYF. Full variable domain (missing parts from reference TRBV5-1 and TRBJ2-5): KAGVTQTPRYLIKTRGQQVTLSCSPISGHRSVSWYQQTPGQGLQFLFEYFSETQRNKGNFPGRFSGRQFSNSRSEMNVSTLELGDSALYLCASSALAGGETQYFGPGTRLLVL.

V gene TRBV6-1 combines with J gene TRBJ2-5, with a weak D call TRBD2 (5 bases). CDR3 size: 13 residues. From germline, CDR1 is MNHNS and CDR2 SASEGT. The germline V and J ends were trimmed by 6 bases and 3 bases, with 11 bases remaining between them. CDR3 coding DNA: TGTGCCAGCAGGTCCGGGGTCGAAGAGACCCAGTACTTC. This encodes CASRSGVEETQYF.

The chain links TRBV11-2 to TRBJ1-6; D ambiguous. The V end was cut by 6 bases, the J end by 9 bases, with 12 bases between. The CDR3 has 13 residues. CDR1 and CDR2 from the germline V gene are SGHAT and FQNNGV. This CDR3 reads CASREGDGSPLHF. CDR3 bases: TGTGCCAGCAGAGAGGGAGACGGTTCACCCCTCCACTTT. The whole variable domain, filled in from reference TRBV11-2 and TRBJ1-6, reads EAGVAQSPRYKIIEKRQSVAFWCNPISGHATLYWYQQILGQGPKLLIQFQNNGVVDDSQLPKDRFSAERLKGVDSTLKIQPAKLEDSAVYLCASREGDGSPLHFGNGTRLTVT.

The chain uses TRBV27 and TRBJ2-7; 9 bases line up with TRBD1. Germline CDR1 and CDR2: MNHEY and SMNVEV (reference sequence). The ends lost 4 bases at V and 3 bases at J; junction bases unmatched: 1. This CDR3 is built from 13 residues. CDR3 protein: CASSSTGGYEQYF. CDR3 in DNA: TGTGCCAGCAGTTCGACAGGGGGCTACGAGCAGTACTTC.